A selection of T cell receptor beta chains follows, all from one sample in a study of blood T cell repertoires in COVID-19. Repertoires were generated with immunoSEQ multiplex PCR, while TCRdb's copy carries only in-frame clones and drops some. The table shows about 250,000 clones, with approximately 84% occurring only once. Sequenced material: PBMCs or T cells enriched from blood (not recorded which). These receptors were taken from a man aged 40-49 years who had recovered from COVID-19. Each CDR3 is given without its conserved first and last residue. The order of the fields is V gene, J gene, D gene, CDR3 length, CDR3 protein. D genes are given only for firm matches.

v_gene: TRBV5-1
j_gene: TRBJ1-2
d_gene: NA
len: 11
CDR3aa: ASSVDSVYGYT

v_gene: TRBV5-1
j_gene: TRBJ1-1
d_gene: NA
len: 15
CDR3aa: ASSFNRQAGMNTEAF

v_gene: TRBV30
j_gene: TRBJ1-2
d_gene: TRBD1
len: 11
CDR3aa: AWATGDDYGYT

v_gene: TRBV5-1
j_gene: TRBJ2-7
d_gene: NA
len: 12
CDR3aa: ASSLEGRTYEQY

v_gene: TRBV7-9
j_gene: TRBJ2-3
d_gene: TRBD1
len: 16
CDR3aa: ASSLELGTRGRTDTQY

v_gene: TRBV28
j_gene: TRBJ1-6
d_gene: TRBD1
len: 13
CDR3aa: ASPSRDSPNSPLH

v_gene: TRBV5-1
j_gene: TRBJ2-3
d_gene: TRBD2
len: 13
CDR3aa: ASSLMAGGQYTQY

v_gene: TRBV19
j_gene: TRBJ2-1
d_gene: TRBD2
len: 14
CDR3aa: ASSIGLAGGINEQF

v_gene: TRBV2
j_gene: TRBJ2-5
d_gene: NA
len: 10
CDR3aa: ASSEAGGAQY

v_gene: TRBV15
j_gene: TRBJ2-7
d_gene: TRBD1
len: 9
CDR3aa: ATIGTGEMY

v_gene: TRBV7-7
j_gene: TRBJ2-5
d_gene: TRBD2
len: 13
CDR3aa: ASSSGGGLQETQY

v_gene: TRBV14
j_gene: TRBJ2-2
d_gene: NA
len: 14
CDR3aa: ASSLRGGVNTGELF

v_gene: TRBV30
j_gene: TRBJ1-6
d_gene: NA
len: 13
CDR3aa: AWSALSGLDSPLH

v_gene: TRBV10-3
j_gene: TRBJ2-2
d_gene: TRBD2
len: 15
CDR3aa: AIRGTSGSTNTGELF

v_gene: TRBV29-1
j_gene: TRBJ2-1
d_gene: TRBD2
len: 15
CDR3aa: SVDKLAGGGVDDEQF

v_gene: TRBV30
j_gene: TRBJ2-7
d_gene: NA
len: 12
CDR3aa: AWTHWGDSYEQY

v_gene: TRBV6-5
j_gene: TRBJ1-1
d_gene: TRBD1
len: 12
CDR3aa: ASATTTGWAEAF

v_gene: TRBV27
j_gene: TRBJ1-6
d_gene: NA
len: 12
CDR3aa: ASSYRNYNSPLH

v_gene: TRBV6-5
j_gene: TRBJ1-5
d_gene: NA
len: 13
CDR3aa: ASSLQGNSNQPQH

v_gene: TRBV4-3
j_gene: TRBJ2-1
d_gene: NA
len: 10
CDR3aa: ASSHGYNEQF

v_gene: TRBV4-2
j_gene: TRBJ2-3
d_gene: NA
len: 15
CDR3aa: ASSQRVGWERADTQY

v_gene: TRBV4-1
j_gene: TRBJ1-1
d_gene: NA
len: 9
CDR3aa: ASSQGSEAF

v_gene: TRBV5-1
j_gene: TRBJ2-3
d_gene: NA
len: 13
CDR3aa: ASSAADSRRDTQY

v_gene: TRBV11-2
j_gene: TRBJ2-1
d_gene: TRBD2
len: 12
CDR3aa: ASSVGGSGNEQF

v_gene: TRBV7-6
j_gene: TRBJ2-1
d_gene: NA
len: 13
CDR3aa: ASKKLPSSYNEQF

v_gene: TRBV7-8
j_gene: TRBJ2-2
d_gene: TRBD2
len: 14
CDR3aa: ASSLASGVNTGELF

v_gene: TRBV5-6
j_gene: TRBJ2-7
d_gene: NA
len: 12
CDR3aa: ASTVGADNYEQY

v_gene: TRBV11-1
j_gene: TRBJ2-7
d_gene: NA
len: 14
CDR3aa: ASSPHSSDTTYEQY

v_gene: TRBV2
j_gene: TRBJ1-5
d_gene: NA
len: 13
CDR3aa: ASSEALGGNQPQH

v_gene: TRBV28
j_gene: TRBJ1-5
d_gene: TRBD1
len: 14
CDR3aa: ASTEDHRGPGQPQH

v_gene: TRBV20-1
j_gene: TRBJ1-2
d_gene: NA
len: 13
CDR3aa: SASSAGRFGYGYT

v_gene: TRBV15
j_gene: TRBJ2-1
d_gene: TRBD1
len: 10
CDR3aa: ASQDRGNEQF

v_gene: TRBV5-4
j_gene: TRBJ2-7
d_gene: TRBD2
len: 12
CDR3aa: ASSSGLAAYEQY

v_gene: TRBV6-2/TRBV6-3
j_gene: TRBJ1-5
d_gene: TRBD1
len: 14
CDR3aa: ASSHVGQNYLLAQH

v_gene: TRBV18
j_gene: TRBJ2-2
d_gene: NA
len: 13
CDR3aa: ASSPGSSYTGELF

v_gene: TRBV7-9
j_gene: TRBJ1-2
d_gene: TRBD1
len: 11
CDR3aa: ASSAQGASDYT

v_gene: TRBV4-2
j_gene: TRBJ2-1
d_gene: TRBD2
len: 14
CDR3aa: ASSQDSSGGVSEQF

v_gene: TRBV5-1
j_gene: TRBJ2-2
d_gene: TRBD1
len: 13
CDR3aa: ASSFGTVDTGELF

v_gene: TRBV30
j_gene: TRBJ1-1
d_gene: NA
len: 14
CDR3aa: AWSVAAGTRWTEAF

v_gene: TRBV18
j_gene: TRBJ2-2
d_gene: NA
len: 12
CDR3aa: ASSPPLGTGELF

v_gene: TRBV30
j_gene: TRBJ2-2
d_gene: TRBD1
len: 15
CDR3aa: AWSGRMGQGRTGELF

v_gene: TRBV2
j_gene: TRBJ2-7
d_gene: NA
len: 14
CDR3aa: ASSALVRAIDYEQY

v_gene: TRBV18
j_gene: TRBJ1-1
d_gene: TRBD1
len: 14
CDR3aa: ASSPRQGAHGPEAF

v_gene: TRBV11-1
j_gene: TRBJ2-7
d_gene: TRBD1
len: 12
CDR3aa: ASSPRDRGSEQY

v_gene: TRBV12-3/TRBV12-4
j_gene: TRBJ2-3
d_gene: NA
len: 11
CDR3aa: ASSLVQGDTQY